These 3 T cell receptor beta chains originate from one sample sequenced in a study of cytomegalovirus exposure and HLA in healthy donors. 60 Vbeta and 13 Jbeta primers were used in PCR. Using immunoSEQ multiplex PCR, the repertoire was profiled, and TCRdb retains in-frame clones only, with some absent. The sample yields 150,000 or so clones, 70% to 80% seen once. Sequences were obtained from PBMCs. Receptors were obtained from a woman in her thirties or forties in good health and CMV-seronegative.

The chain is built from TRBV14 and TRBJ1-4; 8 nucleotides align to TRBD1. J was trimmed by 6 bases and V by 4 bases; bases with no gene match: 4. Germline CDR1 is SGHDN and CDR2 is FVKESK. This CDR3 is 14 amino acids long. CDR3 in DNA: TGTGCCAGCAGCCCGGGACAGGAGTATGAAAAACTGTTTTTT. It translates to CASSPGQEYEKLFF.

This chain connects TRBV6-5 to TRBJ2-1; D perhaps matches TRBD2 (6 bases). V was trimmed by 7 bases and J by 4 bases, leaving 14 bases between them. CDR1 and CDR2 (germline): MNHEY, SVGAGI. This CDR3 comprises 14 residues. CDR3 loop: CASTKDYFYNEQFF. In nucleotides, the CDR3 is TGTGCCAGCACCAAGGACTATTTTTACAATGAGCAGTTCTTC.

V usage is TRBV25-1 and J usage is TRBJ1-4, with D tentatively TRBD1 (5 bases). V lost 7 bases and J lost 14, with 5 bases in between. CDR3 length: 8 residues. Germline values: CDR1 MGHDK, CDR2 SYGVNS. CDR3 sequence: CASKGLFF. The CDR3, as DNA: TGTGCCAGCAAGGGGCTGTTTTTT. The whole variable domain, remainder taken from reference TRBV25-1 and TRBJ1-4, is EADIYQTPRYLVIGTGKKITLECSQTMGHDKMYWYQQDPGMELHLIHYSYGVNSTEKGDLSSESTVSRIRTEHFPLTLESARPSHTSQYLCASKGLFFGSGTQLSVL.